The text below deals with one TCR beta chain. The antigen is undetermined. These data come from a study of blood T cells in healthy people across ages. Primers used in a second PCR of roughly 6 to 11 cycles were a sample-barcoded 5' primer and a J-beta primer mix. Sequencing yielded, for each sample, at least 3 million paired-end reads carrying CDR3. TCRdb recomputed calls from the 5' RACE reads with MiXCR, one row per CDR3 protein. The sample has some 1.5 million distinct CDR3 sequences; 42% are singletons. The study, taken as a whole, reports: A strong correlation was seen between TCR beta diversity and naive T cell percentage. TCR beta diversity per million T cells fell roughly linearly with age. Among long-lived donors, naive CD4+ cells were more numerous and diversity higher than in aged donors.

After removal of 1 base from V and 0 bases from J, the junction contained 5 bases not matched to a gene. The CDR3 runs 16 residues. The germline V gene encodes CDR1 DFQATT and CDR2 SNEGSKA (reference sequence). This TCR came from a woman aged 18-29 years in good health. The gene calls are TRBV20-1 and TRBJ1-4; TRBD1 agrees at 7 bases. Sequenced material: blood. The CDR3 sequence: CSARAPQGATNEKLFF. CDR3 DNA: TGCAGTGCTAGAGCACCCCAGGGGGCAACTAATGAAAAACTGTTTTTT.